This T cell receptor (beta chain) was captured in a study of blood T cells in healthy people across ages. The count of this clonotype is one. Using a J-beta primer mix together with a sample-barcoded 5' primer, a second PCR was run for roughly 6 to 12 cycles. Using its own MiXCR run on the 5' RACE reads, TCRdb lists one record per CDR3 protein. The sample includes roughly 1.9 million distinct CDR3 sequences, 35% to 50% seen only once; the top ten take 20% to 25%. V dropped 0 bases and J dropped 4 bases, with 20 bases sitting between them. Germline CDR1 is DFQATT and CDR2 is SNEGSKA (reference sequence). The length of the CDR3 is 17 residues.

The chain carries TRBV20-1 and TRBJ2-3; D is unclear. Sequenced material: blood. The TCR sequence derives from a human donor in good health. CDR3 coding DNA: TGCAGTGCTAGAGATTCTTACGGATTCTCTTCTCCAGATACGCAGTATTTT. Amino acids: CSARDSYGFSSPDTQYF.